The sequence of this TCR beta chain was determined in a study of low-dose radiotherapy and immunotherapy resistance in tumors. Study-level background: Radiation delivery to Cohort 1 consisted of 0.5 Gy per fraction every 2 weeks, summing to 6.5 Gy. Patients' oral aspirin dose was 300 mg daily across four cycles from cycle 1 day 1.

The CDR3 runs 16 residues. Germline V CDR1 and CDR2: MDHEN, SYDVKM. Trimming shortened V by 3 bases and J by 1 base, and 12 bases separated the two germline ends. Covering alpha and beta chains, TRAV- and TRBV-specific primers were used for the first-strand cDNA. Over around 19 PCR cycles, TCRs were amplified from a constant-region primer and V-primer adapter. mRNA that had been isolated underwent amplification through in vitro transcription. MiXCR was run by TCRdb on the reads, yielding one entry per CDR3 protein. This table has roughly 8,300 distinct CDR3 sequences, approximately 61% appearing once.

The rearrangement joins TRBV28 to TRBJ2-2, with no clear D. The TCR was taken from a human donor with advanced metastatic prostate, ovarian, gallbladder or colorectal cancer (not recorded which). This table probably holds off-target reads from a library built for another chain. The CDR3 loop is CASSFRTDGNTGELFF. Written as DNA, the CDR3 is TGTGCCAGCAGTTTCCGGACGGACGGGAACACCGGGGAGCTGTTTTTT.